These T cell receptor beta chains were read from a single sample in a study of blood T cell repertoires in COVID-19. The assay was immunoSEQ multiplex PCR, and TCRdb's table has in-frame clones only and misses some. This table holds tens of thousands of clones, approximately 79% found once. Sequencing was done on a sample of peripheral blood. Receptor source: a woman older than 75 with active or convalescent COVID-19. Both conserved end residues are part of each CDR3. D genes are given only for firm matches. Some rows mark clone size as missing; the rest say once, few, many or name a class of expanded clone.

CDR3aa: CASSLVLGGSRNTGELFF
CDR3nt: TGTGCCAGCAGCTTAGTATTGGGTGGGAGCCGGAACACCGGGGAGCTGTTTTTT
len: 18
d_gene: NA
v_gene: TRBV11-3
abundance: once
j_gene: TRBJ2-2

CDR3aa: CASSEVWGGTNEKLFF
CDR3nt: TGTGCCAGCAGTGAAGTGTGGGGCGGAACTAATGAAAAACTGTTTTTT
len: 16
d_gene: NA
v_gene: TRBV6-1
abundance: NA
j_gene: TRBJ1-4

CDR3aa: CASSPGQGVSYEQYF
CDR3nt: TGTGCCAGCAGCCCCGGACAGGGGGTTTCCTACGAGCAGTACTTC
len: 15
d_gene: TRBD1
v_gene: TRBV5-4
abundance: NA
j_gene: TRBJ2-7

CDR3aa: CASSLTSGAYNEQFF
CDR3nt: TGTGCCAGCAGCTTAACTAGCGGAGCATACAATGAGCAGTTCTTC
len: 15
d_gene: TRBD2
v_gene: TRBV5-4
abundance: NA
j_gene: TRBJ2-1

CDR3aa: CASNPGTGGNYEQYF
CDR3nt: TGTGCCAGCAACCCCGGGACAGGGGGAAACTACGAGCAGTACTTC
len: 15
d_gene: TRBD1
v_gene: TRBV6-5
abundance: once
j_gene: TRBJ2-7

CDR3aa: CATARPSGGTDTQYF
CDR3nt: TGTGCCACTGCCCGCCCTAGCGGGGGGACAGATACGCAGTATTTT
len: 15
d_gene: TRBD2
v_gene: TRBV7-9
abundance: NA
j_gene: TRBJ2-3

CDR3aa: CASSPTGFTETQYF
CDR3nt: TGTGCCAGCAGCCCGACAGGGTTTACGGAGACCCAGTACTTC
len: 14
d_gene: TRBD1
v_gene: TRBV7-2
abundance: NA
j_gene: TRBJ2-5

CDR3aa: CASSLTGALYGYTF
CDR3nt: TGTGCCAGCAGTCTAACAGGGGCCCTCTATGGCTACACCTTC
len: 14
d_gene: TRBD1
v_gene: TRBV6-5
abundance: NA
j_gene: TRBJ1-2

CDR3aa: CASSSGQPSTDTQYF
CDR3nt: TGTGCCAGCAGCTCGGGACAGCCTAGCACAGATACGCAGTATTTT
len: 15
d_gene: TRBD1
v_gene: TRBV7-3
abundance: once
j_gene: TRBJ2-3

CDR3aa: CSASDPLGYTF
CDR3nt: TGCAGTGCTAGTGACCCCCTTGGCTACACCTTC
len: 11
d_gene: NA
v_gene: TRBV20-1
abundance: NA
j_gene: TRBJ1-2

CDR3aa: CASSPVPGQGGTSYEQYF
CDR3nt: TGTGCCAGCAGCCCCGTCCCGGGACAGGGAGGAACATCCTACGAGCAGTACTTC
len: 18
d_gene: TRBD1
v_gene: TRBV3-1/TRBV3-2
abundance: NA
j_gene: TRBJ2-7

CDR3aa: CASSQGATSGGAFTGELFF
CDR3nt: TGCGCCAGCAGCCAAGGTGCGACTAGCGGGGGGGCCTTCACCGGGGAGCTGTTTTTT
len: 19
d_gene: TRBD2
v_gene: TRBV4-3
abundance: NA
j_gene: TRBJ2-2

CDR3aa: CASSLLDRGSEKLFF
CDR3nt: TGTGCCAGCAGCTTACTAGACAGGGGGTCGGAAAAACTGTTTTTT
len: 15
d_gene: TRBD1
v_gene: TRBV7-2
abundance: NA
j_gene: TRBJ1-4

CDR3aa: CSVVGQSTDTQYF
CDR3nt: TGCAGCGTTGTGGGGCAGAGCACAGATACGCAGTATTTT
len: 13
d_gene: NA
v_gene: TRBV29-1
abundance: NA
j_gene: TRBJ2-3

CDR3aa: CASSLAGGAIDTQYF
CDR3nt: TGCGCCAGCAGCTTGGCCGGGGGGGCCATAGATACGCAGTATTTT
len: 15
d_gene: TRBD2
v_gene: TRBV5-1
abundance: NA
j_gene: TRBJ2-3

CDR3aa: CASSPDGRGYTF
CDR3nt: TGTGCCAGCTCACCAGATGGGAGGGGCTACACCTTC
len: 12
d_gene: NA
v_gene: TRBV18
abundance: NA
j_gene: TRBJ1-2

CDR3aa: CASSPIDRGPGELFF
CDR3nt: TGTGCCAGCAGTCCGATCGACAGGGGGCCCGGGGAGCTGTTTTTT
len: 15
d_gene: TRBD1
v_gene: TRBV6-5
abundance: NA
j_gene: TRBJ2-2

CDR3aa: CASTKGGTAAVTEKLFF
CDR3nt: TGTGCCAGTACGAAAGGGGGGACAGCGGCGGTTACTGAAAAACTGTTTTTT
len: 17
d_gene: TRBD1
v_gene: TRBV5-4
abundance: NA
j_gene: TRBJ1-4

CDR3aa: CASSRPQETQYF
CDR3nt: TGTGCCAGCTCACGGCCCCAAGAGACCCAGTACTTC
len: 12
d_gene: NA
v_gene: TRBV18
abundance: once
j_gene: TRBJ2-5

CDR3aa: CASSSLAGSSYNEQFF
CDR3nt: TGTGCCAGCAGCTCCCTAGCGGGAAGCTCCTACAATGAGCAGTTCTTC
len: 16
d_gene: TRBD2
v_gene: TRBV11-2
abundance: few
j_gene: TRBJ2-1

CDR3aa: CASSQALDSYGYTF
CDR3nt: TGCGCCAGCAGCCAAGCTTTGGACAGCTATGGCTACACCTTC
len: 14
d_gene: NA
v_gene: TRBV4-3
abundance: NA
j_gene: TRBJ1-2

CDR3aa: CASSLLRGGEVEQYF
CDR3nt: TGTGCCAGCAGCTTGCTGAGGGGGGGAGAGGTCGAGCAGTACTTC
len: 15
d_gene: NA
v_gene: TRBV5-8
abundance: few
j_gene: TRBJ2-7

CDR3aa: CASSLTGTQPQHF
CDR3nt: TGCGCCAGCAGCTTAACAGGGACCCAGCCCCAGCATTTT
len: 13
d_gene: NA
v_gene: TRBV5-1
abundance: NA
j_gene: TRBJ1-5

CDR3aa: CASSMGQGITNEKLFF
CDR3nt: TGTGCCAGTAGTATGGGACAGGGGATCACTAATGAAAAACTGTTTTTT
len: 16
d_gene: TRBD1
v_gene: TRBV19
abundance: NA
j_gene: TRBJ1-4

CDR3aa: CASSKPSGYEQYF
CDR3nt: TGTGCCAGCAGTAAACCCTCAGGCTACGAGCAGTACTTC
len: 13
d_gene: NA
v_gene: TRBV6-5
abundance: NA
j_gene: TRBJ2-7

CDR3aa: CASSVGSSGVSYEQYF
CDR3nt: TGTGCCAGCAGCGTAGGGAGTAGCGGGGTGTCCTACGAGCAGTACTTC
len: 16
d_gene: TRBD2
v_gene: TRBV9
abundance: NA
j_gene: TRBJ2-7

CDR3aa: CASRGDRGLSYNSPLHF
CDR3nt: TGTGCCAGCCGTGGGGACAGGGGACTCTCCTATAATTCACCCCTCCACTTT
len: 17
d_gene: TRBD1
v_gene: TRBV27
abundance: NA
j_gene: TRBJ1-6

CDR3aa: CASSSRQDTEAFF
CDR3nt: TGTGCCAGCAGCTCTCGACAGGACACTGAAGCTTTCTTT
len: 13
d_gene: NA
v_gene: TRBV7-3
abundance: NA
j_gene: TRBJ1-1

CDR3aa: CASSFRPGQAYNEQFF
CDR3nt: TGTGCCAGTAGTTTCCGTCCGGGACAGGCCTACAATGAGCAGTTCTTC
len: 16
d_gene: TRBD1
v_gene: TRBV19
abundance: NA
j_gene: TRBJ2-1

CDR3aa: CASRLQGANEQFF
CDR3nt: TGTGCCAGCAGACTACAGGGCGCGAATGAGCAGTTCTTC
len: 13
d_gene: NA
v_gene: TRBV7-2
abundance: once
j_gene: TRBJ2-1

CDR3aa: CASSISGSGQETQYF
CDR3nt: TGTGCCAGCAGCATTAGCGGGAGTGGGCAAGAGACCCAGTACTTC
len: 15
d_gene: TRBD2
v_gene: TRBV5-6
abundance: NA
j_gene: TRBJ2-5

CDR3aa: CASSSRTSGRHEQFF
CDR3nt: TGTGCCAGCAGCTCACGGACTAGCGGGAGGCATGAGCAGTTCTTC
len: 15
d_gene: TRBD2
v_gene: TRBV7-2
abundance: once
j_gene: TRBJ2-1

CDR3aa: CAISESTSLHEQYF
CDR3nt: TGTGCCATCAGTGAGTCGACTAGCCTCCACGAGCAGTACTTC
len: 14
d_gene: TRBD2
v_gene: TRBV10-3
abundance: NA
j_gene: TRBJ2-7

CDR3aa: CASSLKGNYGYTF
CDR3nt: TGTGCCAGCAGCCTTAAGGGGAACTATGGCTACACCTTC
len: 13
d_gene: NA
v_gene: TRBV7-9
abundance: NA
j_gene: TRBJ1-2

CDR3aa: CASSPAGLAGVGTQYF
CDR3nt: TGTGCCAGCAGCCCCGCTGGACTAGCGGGGGTAGGTACGCAGTATTTT
len: 16
d_gene: TRBD2
v_gene: TRBV11-3
abundance: few
j_gene: TRBJ2-3

CDR3aa: CASSPGQNTYEQYF
CDR3nt: TGTGCCAGCAGCCCGGGACAGAACACTTACGAGCAGTACTTC
len: 14
d_gene: TRBD1
v_gene: TRBV7-2
abundance: NA
j_gene: TRBJ2-7

CDR3aa: CASSPTGAGANVLTF
CDR3nt: TGTGCCAGCTCACCAACAGGTGCTGGGGCCAACGTCCTGACTTTC
len: 15
d_gene: NA
v_gene: TRBV18
abundance: NA
j_gene: TRBJ2-6

CDR3aa: CASSLAASAYNEQFF
CDR3nt: TGTGCCAGCAGCTTAGCAGCTAGCGCATACAATGAGCAGTTCTTC
len: 15
d_gene: NA
v_gene: TRBV7-2
abundance: NA
j_gene: TRBJ2-1

CDR3aa: CASSIPPYNEQFF
CDR3nt: TGTGCCAGCAGCATCCCCCCCTACAATGAGCAGTTCTTC
len: 13
d_gene: NA
v_gene: TRBV6-6
abundance: NA
j_gene: TRBJ2-1

CDR3aa: CASRTTGGNYGYTF
CDR3nt: TGTGCCAGCAGGACGACAGGGGGAAACTATGGCTACACCTTC
len: 14
d_gene: TRBD1
v_gene: TRBV28
abundance: NA
j_gene: TRBJ1-2

CDR3aa: CASSRTGTYEQYF
CDR3nt: TGTGCCAGCAGCCGAACAGGGACCTACGAGCAGTACTTC
len: 13
d_gene: NA
v_gene: TRBV6-5
abundance: NA
j_gene: TRBJ2-7

CDR3aa: CASRSPGDWETQYF
CDR3nt: TGTGCCAGCCGTAGTCCGGGGGATTGGGAGACCCAGTACTTC
len: 14
d_gene: NA
v_gene: TRBV6-5
abundance: NA
j_gene: TRBJ2-5

CDR3aa: CASSEYRGEAFF
CDR3nt: TGTGCCAGCAGTGAATACAGGGGTGAAGCTTTCTTT
len: 12
d_gene: NA
v_gene: TRBV25-1
abundance: NA
j_gene: TRBJ1-1

CDR3aa: CASKSQGYNSPLHF
CDR3nt: TGTGCCAGCAAGTCACAGGGGTATAATTCACCCCTCCACTTT
len: 14
d_gene: TRBD1
v_gene: TRBV27
abundance: NA
j_gene: TRBJ1-6

CDR3aa: CASSFTDGVYEQYF
CDR3nt: TGTGCCAGCAGCTTTACGGACGGGGTCTACGAGCAGTACTTC
len: 14
d_gene: NA
v_gene: TRBV7-2
abundance: NA
j_gene: TRBJ2-7

CDR3aa: CASSRLAGELYNEQFF
CDR3nt: TGTGCCAGTAGTAGACTAGCGGGAGAGCTCTACAATGAGCAGTTCTTC
len: 16
d_gene: TRBD2
v_gene: TRBV19
abundance: NA
j_gene: TRBJ2-1

CDR3aa: CASSYGLRGRTEAFF
CDR3nt: TGTGCCAGCAGTTACGGGCTCAGGGGCAGGACTGAAGCTTTCTTT
len: 15
d_gene: NA
v_gene: TRBV6-2/TRBV6-3
abundance: NA
j_gene: TRBJ1-1

CDR3aa: CASTEGASTDTQYF
CDR3nt: TGTGCCAGCACCGAGGGTGCTAGCACAGATACGCAGTATTTT
len: 14
d_gene: NA
v_gene: TRBV9
abundance: NA
j_gene: TRBJ2-3

CDR3aa: CASLPGTFDGYTF
CDR3nt: TGTGCCAGCCTCCCCGGGACATTCGATGGCTACACCTTC
len: 13
d_gene: NA
v_gene: TRBV2
abundance: NA
j_gene: TRBJ1-2

CDR3aa: CSVVGPGIGQPQHF
CDR3nt: TGCAGCGTTGTGGGGCCAGGGATCGGTCAGCCCCAGCATTTT
len: 14
d_gene: NA
v_gene: TRBV29-1
abundance: NA
j_gene: TRBJ1-5

CDR3aa: CASSTRTGGGNTIYF
CDR3nt: TGTGCCAGCAGCACCAGGACAGGGGGTGGAAACACCATATATTTT
len: 15
d_gene: TRBD1
v_gene: TRBV7-8
abundance: NA
j_gene: TRBJ1-3

CDR3aa: CASSKRQGLSLRDEQFF
CDR3nt: TGTGCCAGTAGTAAAAGACAGGGATTAAGTTTAAGGGATGAGCAGTTCTTC
len: 17
d_gene: TRBD1
v_gene: TRBV19
abundance: once
j_gene: TRBJ2-1